These 11 T cell receptor beta chains share one sample of origin, sequenced in a study of OX40 agonist ivuxolimab in advanced cancers. Assay: immunoSEQ multiplex PCR; the TCRdb copy retains only in-frame clones and omits some. Of about 69,000 clones in the sample, over 75% were seen once. The material sequenced was CD4+ or CD8+ T cells sorted from blood, taken in a trial of the OX40 agonist ivuxolimab. These receptors were collected from an adult with an advanced solid tumor such as melanoma, head and neck, liver or kidney cancer.

The J gene is TRBJ2-7, the V gene TRBV7-2, with 7 bases aligning to TRBD1. This CDR3 spans 15 amino acids. CDR1 SGHTA and CDR2 FQGNSA come from the germline V gene. J lost 1 base, V lost 5 bases, and 8 bases had no gene match. The DNA of the CDR3 is TGTGCCAGCAGCCCAGTCCCGGGACAGTCCTACGAGCAGTACTTC. Residues: CASSPVPGQSYEQYF. Complete variable domain (other parts from reference TRBV7-2 and TRBJ2-7): GAGVSQSPSNKVTEKGKDVELRCDPISGHTALYWYRQSLGQGLEFLIYFQGNSAPDKSGLPSDRFSAERTGGSVSTLTIQRTQQEDSAVYLCASSPVPGQSYEQYFGPGTRLTVT.

The rearrangement joins TRBV28 to TRBJ2-7; TRBD1 matches at 8 bases. This CDR3 has 15 amino acids. The V gene end was trimmed by 6 bases and the J gene end by 3 bases; junction bases not matched to a gene: 10. Per germline, CDR1 MDHEN and CDR2 SYDVKM. The DNA for the CDR3 is TGTGCCAGCAGCCCCCCCGGGACAGGACGCTACGAGCAGTACTTC. Translating gives CASSPPGTGRYEQYF.

The CDR3 region has the DNA TGTGCCATCAGGGCTAGCGGGGGGACCCAAGAGACCCAGTACTTC. Translated: CAIRASGGTQETQYF. The chain joins TRBV10-3 to TRBJ2-5, with 11 bases identical to TRBD2. Germline CDR1 is ENHRY and CDR2 is SYGVKD. The trim removed 6 bases at V and 1 base at J, leaving 4 bases unmatched. The CDR3 runs 15 residues.

The chain carries TRBV7-6 and TRBJ2-2, with 10 bases fitting TRBD2. Germline CDR1 is SGHVS and CDR2 is FNYEAQ. The CDR3 length is 18 residues. J was trimmed by 5 bases and V by 5 bases; bases with no gene match: 14. As DNA, the CDR3 is TGTGCCAGCAGCCGGCGGGTTTGGCTAGCGGGGGATACCGGGGAGCTGTTTTTT. Translating it yields CASSRRVWLAGDTGELFF.

The chain recombines TRBV4-3 with TRBJ1-2, with 7 bases matching TRBD1. There are 15 residues in the CDR3. The germline V gene has CDR1 LGHNA and CDR2 YSLEER. With 0 bases clipped from V and 0 bases from J, the junction kept 1 base outside the gene matches. CDR3 region: CASSQDGTANYGYTF. CDR3 coding DNA: TGCGCCAGCAGCCAAGATGGGACAGCTAACTATGGCTACACCTTC.

The CDR3 loop is CASSLIADYEQYF. DNA of the CDR3: TGTGCCAGCAGCTTAATAGCGGACTACGAGCAGTACTTC. This chain links TRBV7-9 with TRBJ2-7; TRBD2 is a possible D gene (6 bases). CDR1 and CDR2 (germline): SEHNR, FQNEAQ (reference sequence). V was cut by 2 bases and J by 3 bases, with 8 bases left in between. The CDR3 has 13 residues.

The chain links TRBV18 to TRBJ1-1, with 7 bases that match TRBD1. CDR3 size: 15 residues. V shed 0 bases, J shed 5 bases, and the junction held 6 bases outside the gene matches. The germline V gene has CDR1 KGHSH and CDR2 LQKENI. Written as DNA, the CDR3 is TGTGCCAGCTCACCACCGGGAATACAGGGGACTGAAGCTTTCTTT. Protein sequence: CASSPPGIQGTEAFF. Full variable domain (missing parts from reference TRBV18 and TRBJ1-1): NAGVMQNPRHLVRRRGQEARLRCSPMKGHSHVYWYRQLPEEGLKFMVYLQKENIIDESGMPKERFSAEFPKEGPSILRIQQVVRGDSAAYFCASSPPGIQGTEAFFGQGTRLTVV.

This chain connects TRBV19 to TRBJ2-3, with 8 bases matching TRBD2. Trimming removed 6 bases from V and 0 bases from J; junction bases left unmatched: 11. Germline V lookup: CDR1 LNHDA, CDR2 SQIVND (reference sequence). The CDR3 totals 17 residues. The CDR3 reads CASRSSSSGSSTDTQYF. The CDR3 region has the DNA TGTGCCAGTAGGTCTTCTTCTAGCGGGTCTAGCACAGATACGCAGTATTTT.

This chain connects TRBV7-9 to TRBJ2-1; the match to TRBD1 covers 9 bases. CDR3 size: 14 residues. With V trimmed by 5 bases and J by 7 bases, 6 bases remained unmatched. CDR1 and CDR2 (germline): SEHNR, FQNEAQ (reference sequence). The CDR3 coding sequence is TGTGCCAGCAGCATGTCCGACAGGGGGAATGAGCAGTTCTTC. Amino acid sequence: CASSMSDRGNEQFF. Filled out from reference TRBV7-9 and TRBJ2-1, the complete variable domain reads DTGVSQNPRHKITKRGQNVTFRCDPISEHNRLYWYRQTLGQGPEFLTYFQNEAQLEKSRLLSDRFSAERPKGSFSTLEIQRTEQGDSAMYLCASSMSDRGNEQFFGPGTRLTVL.

The chain joins TRBV19 to TRBJ1-2; D may be TRBD1 (5 bases). The CDR3 contains 16 residues. Trimming removed 5 bases from V and 3 bases from J, with 19 bases in between. Germline CDR1 reads LNHDA; CDR2 reads SQIVND (reference sequence). The CDR3 loop reads CASSPIGDGGDYGYTF. CDR3 nucleotide sequence: TGTGCCAGTAGTCCTATAGGGGACGGCGGGGACTATGGCTACACCTTC.

This clone was counted a single time. The sample contains more than one DNA sequence encoding this CDR3. J is TRBJ2-7 and V is TRBV18, with 9 bases matching TRBD1. CDR3 length equals 13 residues. CDR1 is KGHSH and CDR2 is LQKENI in the germline V gene. The V and J ends lost 6 bases and 7 bases, in that order; junction bases with no gene match: 7. CDR3 loop: CASSGTGSGEQYF. CDR3 DNA sequence: TGTGCCAGCTCGGGGACAGGGTCGGGTGAGCAGTACTTC. Supplemented by reference TRBV18 and TRBJ2-7, the full variable domain reads NAGVMQNPRHLVRRRGQEARLRCSPMKGHSHVYWYRQLPEEGLKFMVYLQKENIIDESGMPKERFSAEFPKEGPSILRIQQVVRGDSAAYFCASSGTGSGEQYFGPGTRLTVT.